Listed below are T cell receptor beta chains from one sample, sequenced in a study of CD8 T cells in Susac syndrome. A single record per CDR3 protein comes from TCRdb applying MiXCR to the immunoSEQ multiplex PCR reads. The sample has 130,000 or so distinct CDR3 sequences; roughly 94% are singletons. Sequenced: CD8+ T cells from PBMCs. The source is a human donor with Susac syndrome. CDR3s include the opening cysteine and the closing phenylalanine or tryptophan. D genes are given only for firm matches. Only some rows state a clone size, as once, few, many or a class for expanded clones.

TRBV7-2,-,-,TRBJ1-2,CASSRYYGYTF,TGTGCCAGCAGCCGTTACTATGGCTACACCTTC
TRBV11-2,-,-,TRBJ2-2,CASSLLGLNTGELFF,TGTGCCAGCAGCTTACTGGGGCTGAACACCGGGGAGCTGTTTTTT
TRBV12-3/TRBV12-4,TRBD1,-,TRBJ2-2,CASSSTGGFTGELFF,TGTGCCAGCAGTTCCACAGGGGGGTTCACCGGGGAGCTGTTTTTT
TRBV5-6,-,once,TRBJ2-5,CASSLSGQETQYF,TGTGCCAGCAGCTTGTCTGGGCAAGAGACCCAGTACTTC
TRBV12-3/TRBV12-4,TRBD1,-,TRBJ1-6,CASRGQGSSYNSPLHF,TGTGCCAGCAGGGGACAGGGGAGCTCCTATAATTCACCCCTCCACTTT
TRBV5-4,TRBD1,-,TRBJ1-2,CASKRTGGRGYTF,TGTGCCAGCAAACGGACAGGGGGACGTGGCTACACCTTC
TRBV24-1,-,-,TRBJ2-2,CASRDAGTGELFF,TGTGCCTCACGGGACGCCGGCACCGGGGAGCTGTTTTTT
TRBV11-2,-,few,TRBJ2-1,CASTLLRPQRKHEQFF,TGTGCCAGCACCCTACTCCGGCCGCAAAGGAAGCATGAGCAGTTCTTC
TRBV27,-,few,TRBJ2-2,CASSPGTSGELFF,TGTGCCAGCAGCCCTGGGACGTCCGGGGAGCTGTTTTTT
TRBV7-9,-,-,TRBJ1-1,CASRLERTEAFF,TGTGCCAGCAGACTCGAGAGAACTGAAGCTTTCTTT
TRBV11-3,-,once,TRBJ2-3,CASSRYAPTDTQYF,TGTGCCAGCAGCCGCTATGCCCCAACAGATACGCAGTATTTT
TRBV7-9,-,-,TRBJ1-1,CASSLGFTLTEAFF,TGTGCCAGCAGCTTAGGTTTTACACTCACTGAAGCTTTCTTT
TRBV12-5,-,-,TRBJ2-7,CASGSAGITYEQYF,TGTGCTAGTGGTTCCGCAGGGATCACCTACGAGCAGTACTTC
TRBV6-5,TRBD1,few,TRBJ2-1,CASSGTDNEQFF,TGTGCCAGCAGTGGGACAGACAATGAGCAGTTCTTC
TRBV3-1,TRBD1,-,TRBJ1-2,CASGFLGGNHYGYTF,TGTGCCAGCGGCTTCCTAGGGGGCAATCACTATGGCTACACCTTC
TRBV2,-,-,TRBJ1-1,CASAPGRGAEAFF,TGTGCCAGTGCGCCAGGGAGGGGAGCTGAAGCTTTCTTT
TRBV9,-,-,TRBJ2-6,CASTPLGSGANVLTF,TGTGCCAGCACCCCCCTGGGCTCTGGGGCCAACGTCCTGACTTTC
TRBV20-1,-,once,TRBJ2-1,CSARDVYNEQFF,TGCAGTGCTAGAGATGTTTACAATGAGCAGTTCTTC
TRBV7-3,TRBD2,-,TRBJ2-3,CASSSYPGLAGSDTQYF,TGTGCCAGCAGCTCCTATCCGGGACTAGCGGGGTCTGATACGCAGTATTTT
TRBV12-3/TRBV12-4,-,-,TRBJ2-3,CASSHRPDTQYF,TGTGCCAGCAGCCACCGACCGGATACGCAGTATTTT
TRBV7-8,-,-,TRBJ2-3,CASSRGADTQYF,TGTGCCAGCAGCCGGGGGGCCGATACGCAGTATTTT
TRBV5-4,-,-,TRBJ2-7,CASSFGPQEQYF,TGTGCCAGCAGCTTTGGTCCTCAGGAGCAGTACTTC